This T cell receptor (beta chain) is drawn from a study of T cells after yellow fever vaccination. Study information: Those fractions that held only low numbers of cells were prepared using the SMART-Seq v4 Ultra Low Input RNA kit.

Points from the study as a whole: Primary-vaccination clones mostly resurfaced post-booster (about 96% CD4, 85% to 90% CD8).

V lost 3 bases, J lost 7 bases, and 10 bases stayed unmatched. Germline CDR1 reads GTSNPN; CDR2 reads SVGIG (reference sequence). The length of the CDR3 is 15 residues. TCRdb independently ran MiXCR on the 5' RACE reads; one entry per CDR3 protein. The data show 500,000 to 650,000 distinct CDR3 sequences, roughly a sixth seen once. Of note for this clonotype: Antigen: not known.

The source of this sequence is a man between 18 and 35 years old who received the YFV17D yellow fever vaccine. The sequenced sample was PBMCs, obtained 5 days after the first yellow fever vaccination. V is TRBV30 and J is TRBJ2-3, with 10 bases matching TRBD2. The CDR3 reads CAWRGSGGLGNTQYF. CDR3 sequence (DNA): TGTGCCTGGAGAGGTAGCGGGGGGCTTGGGAATACGCAGTATTTT.